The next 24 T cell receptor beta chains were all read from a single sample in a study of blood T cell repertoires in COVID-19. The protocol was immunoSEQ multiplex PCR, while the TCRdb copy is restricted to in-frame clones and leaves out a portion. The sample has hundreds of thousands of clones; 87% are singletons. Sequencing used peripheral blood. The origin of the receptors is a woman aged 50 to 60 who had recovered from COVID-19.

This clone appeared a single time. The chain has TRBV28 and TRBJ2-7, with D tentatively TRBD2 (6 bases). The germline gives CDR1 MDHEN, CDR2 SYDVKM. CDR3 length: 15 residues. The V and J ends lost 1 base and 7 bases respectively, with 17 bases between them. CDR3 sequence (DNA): TGTGCCAGCAGTTTATCAGGCCAGGGAGGATGGGAGCAGTACTTC. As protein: CASSLSGQGGWEQYF.

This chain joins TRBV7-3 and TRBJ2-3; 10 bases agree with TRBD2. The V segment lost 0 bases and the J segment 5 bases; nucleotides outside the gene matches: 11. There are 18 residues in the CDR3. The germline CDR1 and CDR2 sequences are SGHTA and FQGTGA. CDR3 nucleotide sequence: TGTGCCAGCAGCTTAACCTGGGCGGGGCTAGCGGGAGAAGATACGCAGTATTTT. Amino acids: CASSLTWAGLAGEDTQYF.

CDR3 protein: CASSSRSGGLLNEQFF. The CDR3 DNA follows: TGTGCCAGCAGCTCCAGGAGCGGGGGGCTTCTCAATGAGCAGTTCTTC. This chain uses TRBV7-2 with TRBJ2-1; 9 bases fit TRBD2. This CDR3 comprises 16 residues. V shed 4 bases and J 6 bases; nucleotides not matched to a gene: 10. From germline, CDR1 is SGHTA and CDR2 FQGNSA.

CDR3 residues: CASSEGTANYGYTF. The CDR3 bases are TGCGCCAGCAGCGAGGGGACAGCTAACTATGGCTACACCTTC. The chain couples TRBV5-1 to TRBJ1-2, with 7 bases fitting TRBD1. Trimming at V came to 4 bases and at J to 0 bases, leaving 3 bases not matched to a gene. Germline CDR1 is SGHRS and CDR2 is YFSETQ. The CDR3 has 14 residues.

DNA of the CDR3: TGTGCCAGCAGGGTAGCCTCCCGGGACAATGAGCAGTTCTTC. It encodes CASRVASRDNEQFF. J is TRBJ2-1 and V is TRBV27, with D uncertain. The V gene's germline CDR1 is MNHEY and CDR2 SMNVEV (reference sequence). The length of the CDR3 is 14 residues. Trimming took 6 bases from V and 5 from J, leaving 14 bases between them.

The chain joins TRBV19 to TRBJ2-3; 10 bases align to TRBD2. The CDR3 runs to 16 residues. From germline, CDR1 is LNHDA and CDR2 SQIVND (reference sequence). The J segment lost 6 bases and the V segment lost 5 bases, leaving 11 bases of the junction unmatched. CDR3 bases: TGTGCCAGTAGTTGGGAGTATAGCGGGGGGCGGGATACGCAGTATTTT. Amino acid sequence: CASSWEYSGGRDTQYF. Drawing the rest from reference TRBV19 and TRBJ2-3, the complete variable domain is DGGITQSPKYLFRKEGQNVTLSCEQNLNHDAMYWYRQDPGQGLRLIYYSQIVNDFQKGDIAEGYSVSREKKESFPLTVTSAQKNPTAFYLCASSWEYSGGRDTQYFGPGTRLTVL.

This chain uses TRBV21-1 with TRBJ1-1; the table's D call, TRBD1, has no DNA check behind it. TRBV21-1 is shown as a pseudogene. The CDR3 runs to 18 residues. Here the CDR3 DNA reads TGTGCCAGCAGCAAAAGAACCGGGACAGGGGGCTCTTCCACTGAAGCTTTCTTT. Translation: CASSKRTGTGGSSTEAFF.

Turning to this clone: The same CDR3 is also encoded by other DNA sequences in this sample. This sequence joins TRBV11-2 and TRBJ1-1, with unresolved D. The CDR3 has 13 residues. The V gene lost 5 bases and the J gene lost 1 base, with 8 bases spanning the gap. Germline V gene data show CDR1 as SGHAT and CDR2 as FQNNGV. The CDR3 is CASSPNTNTEAFF. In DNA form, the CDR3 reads TGTGCCAGCAGCCCCAACACGAACACTGAAGCTTTCTTT.

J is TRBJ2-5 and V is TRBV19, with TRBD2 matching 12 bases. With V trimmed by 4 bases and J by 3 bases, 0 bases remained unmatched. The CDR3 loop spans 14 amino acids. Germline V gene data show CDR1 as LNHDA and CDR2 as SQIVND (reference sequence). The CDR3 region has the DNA TGTGCCAGTAGTACTAGCGGGAGGGAAGAGACCCAGTACTTC. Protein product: CASSTSGREETQYF.

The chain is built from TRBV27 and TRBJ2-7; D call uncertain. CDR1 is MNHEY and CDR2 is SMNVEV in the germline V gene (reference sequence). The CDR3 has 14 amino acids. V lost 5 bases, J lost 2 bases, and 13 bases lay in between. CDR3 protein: CASSPKGGAYEQYF. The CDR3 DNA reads TGTGCCAGCAGTCCAAAAGGCGGAGCCTACGAGCAGTACTTC.

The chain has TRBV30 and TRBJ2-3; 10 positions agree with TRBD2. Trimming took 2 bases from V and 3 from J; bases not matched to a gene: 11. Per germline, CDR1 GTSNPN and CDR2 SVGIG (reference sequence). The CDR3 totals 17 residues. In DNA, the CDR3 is TGTGCCTGGAGTATAGGAGCGGGAGGGCCCATTACAGATACGCAGTATTTT. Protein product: CAWSIGAGGPITDTQYF.

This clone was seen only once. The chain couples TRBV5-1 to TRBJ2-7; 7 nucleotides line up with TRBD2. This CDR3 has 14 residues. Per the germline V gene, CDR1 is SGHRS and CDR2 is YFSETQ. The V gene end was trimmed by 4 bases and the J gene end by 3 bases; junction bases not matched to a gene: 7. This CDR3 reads CASSRGRGVYEQYF. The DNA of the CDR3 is TGCGCCAGCAGCAGGGGACGGGGGGTCTACGAGCAGTACTTC.

CDR3 in amino acids: CASSYSRQGGEQYF. The CDR3 nucleotides are TGTGCCAGCAGTTACTCGAGACAGGGTGGGGAGCAGTACTTC. V is TRBV6-6 and J is TRBJ2-7, with 7 positions matching TRBD1. Germline trimming cut 0 bases from V and 7 bases from J; bases unmatched to any gene: 6. The CDR3 is made up of 14 amino acids. Germline V gene data show CDR1 as MNHNY and CDR2 as SVGAGI (reference sequence).

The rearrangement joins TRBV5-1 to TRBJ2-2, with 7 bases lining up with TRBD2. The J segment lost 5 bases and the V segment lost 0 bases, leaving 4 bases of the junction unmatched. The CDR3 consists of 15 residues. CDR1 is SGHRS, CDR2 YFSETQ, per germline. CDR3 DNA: TGCGCCAGCAGCTTGGATGGGGAGGGAACCGGGGAGCTGTTTTTT. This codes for CASSLDGEGTGELFF.

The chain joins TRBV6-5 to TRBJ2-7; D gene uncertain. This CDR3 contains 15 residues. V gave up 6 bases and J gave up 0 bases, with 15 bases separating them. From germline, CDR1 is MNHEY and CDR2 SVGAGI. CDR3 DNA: TGTGCCAGCAGGTCGATCCATGAGAGCTCCTACGAGCAGTACTTC. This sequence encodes CASRSIHESSYEQYF.

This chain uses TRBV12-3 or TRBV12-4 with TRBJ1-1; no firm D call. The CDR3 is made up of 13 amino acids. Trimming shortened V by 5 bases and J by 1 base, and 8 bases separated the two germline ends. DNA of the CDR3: TGTGCCAGCAGTCGTACAAGGAACACTGAAGCTTTCTTT. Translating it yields CASSRTRNTEAFF.

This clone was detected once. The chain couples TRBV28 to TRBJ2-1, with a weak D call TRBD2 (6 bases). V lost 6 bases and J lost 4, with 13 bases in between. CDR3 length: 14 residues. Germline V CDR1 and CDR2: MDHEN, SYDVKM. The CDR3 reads CASSLNSGYNEQFF. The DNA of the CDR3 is TGTGCCAGCAGCCTAAATAGCGGATACAATGAGCAGTTCTTC.

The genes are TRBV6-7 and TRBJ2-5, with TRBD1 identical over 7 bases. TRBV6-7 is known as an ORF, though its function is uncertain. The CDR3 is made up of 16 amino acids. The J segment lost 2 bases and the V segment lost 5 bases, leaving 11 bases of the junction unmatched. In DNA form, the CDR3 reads TGTGCCAGCAGTCCTGCAAGGGACAGCCGACAAGAGACCCAGTACTTC. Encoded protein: CASSPARDSRQETQYF.

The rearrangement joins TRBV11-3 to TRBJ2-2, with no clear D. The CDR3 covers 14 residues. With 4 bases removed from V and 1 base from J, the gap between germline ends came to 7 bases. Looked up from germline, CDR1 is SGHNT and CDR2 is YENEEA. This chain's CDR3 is CASSSRQNTGELFF. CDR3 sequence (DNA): TGTGCCAGCAGCTCAAGACAGAACACCGGGGAGCTGTTTTTT.

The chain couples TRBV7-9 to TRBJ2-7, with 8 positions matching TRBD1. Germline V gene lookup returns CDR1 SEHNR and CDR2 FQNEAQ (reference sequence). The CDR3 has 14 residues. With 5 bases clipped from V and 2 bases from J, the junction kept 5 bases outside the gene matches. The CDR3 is CASSHPRGPYEQYF. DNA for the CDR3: TGTGCCAGCAGCCATCCCAGGGGGCCCTACGAGCAGTACTTC.

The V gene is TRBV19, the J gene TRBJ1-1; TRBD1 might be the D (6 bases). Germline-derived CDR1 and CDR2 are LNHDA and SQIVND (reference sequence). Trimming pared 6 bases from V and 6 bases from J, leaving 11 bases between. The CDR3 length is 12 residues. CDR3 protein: CASSRGQSEAFF. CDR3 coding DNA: TGTGCCAGTAGCCGAGGACAGTCTGAAGCTTTCTTT.

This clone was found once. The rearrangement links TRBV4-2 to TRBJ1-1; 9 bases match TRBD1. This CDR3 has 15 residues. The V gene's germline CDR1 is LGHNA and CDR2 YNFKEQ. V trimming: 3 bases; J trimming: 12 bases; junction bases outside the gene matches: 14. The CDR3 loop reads CASSQVPGQGIPTFF. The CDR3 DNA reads TGTGCCAGCAGCCAGGTTCCGGGACAGGGTATACCGACTTTCTTT.

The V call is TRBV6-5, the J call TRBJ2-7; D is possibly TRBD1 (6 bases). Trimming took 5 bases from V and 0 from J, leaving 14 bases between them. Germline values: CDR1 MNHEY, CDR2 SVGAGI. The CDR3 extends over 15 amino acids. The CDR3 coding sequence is TGTGCCAGCAGTCCCCCGGGACACCTCTCCTACGAGCAGTACTTC. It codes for CASSPPGHLSYEQYF.

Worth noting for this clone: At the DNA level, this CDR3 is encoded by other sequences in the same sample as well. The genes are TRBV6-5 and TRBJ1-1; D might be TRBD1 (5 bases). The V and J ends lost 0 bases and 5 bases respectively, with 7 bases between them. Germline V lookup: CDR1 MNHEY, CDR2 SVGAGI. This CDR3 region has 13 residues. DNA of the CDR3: TGTGCCAGCAGTTACTCGGGGGGAACTGAAGCTTTCTTT. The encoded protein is CASSYSGGTEAFF.